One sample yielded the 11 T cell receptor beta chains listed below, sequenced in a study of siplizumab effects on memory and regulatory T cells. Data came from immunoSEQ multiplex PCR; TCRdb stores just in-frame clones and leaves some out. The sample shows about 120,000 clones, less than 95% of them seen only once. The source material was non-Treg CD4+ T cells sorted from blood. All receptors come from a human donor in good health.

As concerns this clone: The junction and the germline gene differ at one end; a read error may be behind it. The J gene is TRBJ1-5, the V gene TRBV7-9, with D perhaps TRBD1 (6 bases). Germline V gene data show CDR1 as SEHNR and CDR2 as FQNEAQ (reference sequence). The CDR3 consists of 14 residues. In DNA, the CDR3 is TGTGCCGGCAGCACTCAGGGGAGCAGTCAGCCCCAGCATTTT. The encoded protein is CAGSTQGSSQPQHF.

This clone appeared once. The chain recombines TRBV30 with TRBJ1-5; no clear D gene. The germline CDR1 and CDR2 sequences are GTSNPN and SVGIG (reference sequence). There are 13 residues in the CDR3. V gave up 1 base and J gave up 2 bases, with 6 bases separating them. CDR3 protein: CAWSEMGNQPQHF. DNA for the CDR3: TGTGCCTGGAGTGAGATGGGCAATCAGCCCCAGCATTTT.

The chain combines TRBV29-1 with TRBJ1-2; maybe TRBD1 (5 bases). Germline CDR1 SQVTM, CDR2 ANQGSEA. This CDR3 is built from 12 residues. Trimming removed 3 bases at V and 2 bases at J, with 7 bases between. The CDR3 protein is CSVDAGNYGYTF. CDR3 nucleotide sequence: TGCAGCGTTGATGCAGGGAACTATGGCTACACCTTC.

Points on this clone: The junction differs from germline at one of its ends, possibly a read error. The CDR3 DNA follows: TGTGCCAACAGCTTAGGGGGGGAGGCGAGCTACGAGCAGTACTTC. As protein: CANSLGGEASYEQYF. The chain employs TRBV7-8 and TRBJ2-7; a possible D gene is TRBD2 (7 bases). Germline V gene sequence: CDR1 SGHVS, CDR2 FQNEAQ. The CDR3 length is 15 residues. Full variable domain (rest looked up from reference TRBV7-8 and TRBJ2-7): GAGVSQSPRYKVAKRGQDVALRCDPISGHVSLFWYQQALGQGPEFLTYFQNEAQLDKSGLPSDRFFAERPEGSVSTLKIQRTQQEDSAVYLCANSLGGEASYEQYFGPGTRLTVT.

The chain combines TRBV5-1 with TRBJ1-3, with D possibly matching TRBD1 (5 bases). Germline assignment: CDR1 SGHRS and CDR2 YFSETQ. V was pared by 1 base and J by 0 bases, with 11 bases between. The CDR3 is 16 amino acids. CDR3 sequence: CASSLLDTFSGNTIYF. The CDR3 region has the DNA TGCGCCAGCAGCTTGTTGGACACCTTCTCTGGAAACACCATATATTTT.

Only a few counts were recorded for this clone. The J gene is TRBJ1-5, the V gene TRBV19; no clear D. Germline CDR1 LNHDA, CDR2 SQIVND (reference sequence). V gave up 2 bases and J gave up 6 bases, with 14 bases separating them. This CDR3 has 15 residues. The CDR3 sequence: CASSIRVESGQPQHF. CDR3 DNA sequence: TGTGCCAGTAGTATACGGGTTGAGTCGGGTCAGCCCCAGCATTTT.

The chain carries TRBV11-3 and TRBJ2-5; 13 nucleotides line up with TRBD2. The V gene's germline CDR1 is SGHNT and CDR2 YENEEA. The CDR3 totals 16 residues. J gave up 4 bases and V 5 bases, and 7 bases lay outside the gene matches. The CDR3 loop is CASSAGLAGEVETQYF. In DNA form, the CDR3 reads TGTGCCAGCAGCGCCGGACTAGCGGGAGAGGTAGAGACCCAGTACTTC.

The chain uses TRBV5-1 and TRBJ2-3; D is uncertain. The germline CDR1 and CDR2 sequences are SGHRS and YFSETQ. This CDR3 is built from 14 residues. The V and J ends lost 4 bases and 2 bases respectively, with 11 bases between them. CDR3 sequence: CASSPHLDTDTQYF. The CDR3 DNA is TGCGCCAGCAGCCCACATTTGGACACAGATACGCAGTATTTT.

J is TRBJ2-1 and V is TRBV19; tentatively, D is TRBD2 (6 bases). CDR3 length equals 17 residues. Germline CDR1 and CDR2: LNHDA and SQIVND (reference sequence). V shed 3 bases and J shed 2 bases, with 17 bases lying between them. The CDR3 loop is CASSIVGGGTTYNEQFF. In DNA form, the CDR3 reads TGTGCCAGTAGTATTGTGGGCGGCGGGACGACCTACAATGAGCAGTTCTTC. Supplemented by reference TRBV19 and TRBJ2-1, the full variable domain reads DGGITQSPKYLFRKEGQNVTLSCEQNLNHDAMYWYRQDPGQGLRLIYYSQIVNDFQKGDIAEGYSVSREKKESFPLTVTSAQKNPTAFYLCASSIVGGGTTYNEQFFGPGTRLTVL.

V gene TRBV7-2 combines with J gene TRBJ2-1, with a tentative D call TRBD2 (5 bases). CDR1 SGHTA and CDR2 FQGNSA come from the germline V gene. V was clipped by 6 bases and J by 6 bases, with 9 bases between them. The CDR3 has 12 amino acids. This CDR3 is CASRFGGNEQFF. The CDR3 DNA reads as TGTGCCAGCAGGTTCGGAGGCAATGAGCAGTTCTTC. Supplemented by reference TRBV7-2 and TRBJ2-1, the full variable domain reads GAGVSQSPSNKVTEKGKDVELRCDPISGHTALYWYRQSLGQGLEFLIYFQGNSAPDKSGLPSDRFSAERTGGSVSTLTIQRTQQEDSAVYLCASRFGGNEQFFGPGTRLTVL.

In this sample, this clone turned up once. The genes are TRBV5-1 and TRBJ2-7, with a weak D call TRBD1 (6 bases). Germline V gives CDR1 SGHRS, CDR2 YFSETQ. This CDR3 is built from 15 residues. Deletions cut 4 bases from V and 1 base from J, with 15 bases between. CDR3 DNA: TGCGCCAGCAGCGGCGGACAGCCAGTATCCTACGAGCAGTACTTC. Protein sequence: CASSGGQPVSYEQYF.